The TCR beta chain under discussion was sequenced for a study of blood T cell repertoires in COVID-19. CDR3 size: 14 residues. The germline CDR1 and CDR2 sequences are SGHRS and YFSETQ. V was cut by 4 bases and J by 0 bases, with 10 bases left in between. Assay: immunoSEQ multiplex PCR; the TCRdb copy retains only in-frame clones and omits some. In the table there are about 400,000 clones, just under 90% of which are singletons. The origin of this receptor is a woman aged 25 to 39 who had recovered from COVID-19. The gene calls are TRBV5-1 and TRBJ1-1, with no clear D. The sequenced material came from PBMCs or T cells enriched from blood (not recorded which). CDR3 coding DNA: TGCGCCAGCAGCCCGACAACGATGAACACTGAAGCTTTCTTT. Translated: CASSPTTMNTEAFF.